One and the same sample provided the 7 T cell receptor beta chains below, sequenced in a study of cytomegalovirus exposure and HLA in healthy donors. PCR was performed using 60 Vbeta and 13 Jbeta primers. Profiling relied on immunoSEQ multiplex PCR, and the TCRdb table lists in-frame clones only, not all of them. Counted here are 100,000 to 150,000 clones, about three quarters occurring once; the ten biggest clones make up 6% to 8%. The specimen was PBMCs. All receptors derive from a middle-aged woman in good health and CMV-seronegative.

J is TRBJ1-1 and V is TRBV27; D is possibly TRBD1 (6 bases). Trimming cost V 2 bases and J 6 bases, with 13 bases left between them. This CDR3 spans 14 amino acids. Germline V gives CDR1 MNHEY, CDR2 SMNVEV (reference sequence). This chain's CDR3 is CASSLGGGWAEAFF. The CDR3, as DNA: TGTGCCAGCAGTTTAGGGGGCGGTTGGGCTGAAGCTTTCTTT.

The J gene is TRBJ2-7, the V gene TRBV10-2, with TRBD2 as a possible D gene (5 bases). The CDR3 has 14 amino acids. Trimming removed 11 bases from V and 5 bases from J, with 22 bases in between. Germline V gene sequence: CDR1 WSHSY, CDR2 SAAADI. CDR3 in amino acids: CAVDGVNPPHEQYF. The CDR3 coding sequence is TGCGCCGTGGACGGGGTAAATCCCCCCCACGAGCAGTACTTC.

V and J are TRBV4-3 and TRBJ2-5; 10 nucleotides line up with TRBD1. CDR1 is LGHNA and CDR2 is YSLEER in the germline V gene. The ends lost 1 base at V and 5 bases at J; junction bases unmatched: 1. The CDR3 has 14 amino acids. The CDR3 loop is CASSQGGQGETQYF. CDR3 sequence (DNA): TGCGCCAGCAGCCAAGGGGGACAGGGGGAGACCCAGTACTTC.

CDR3 DNA: TGTGCCATCAGTGAGTCGATGGGGACTAGCGGGAGCACAGATACGCAGTATTTT. It yields the protein CAISESMGTSGSTDTQYF. This chain joins TRBV10-3 and TRBJ2-3; 12 nucleotides line up with TRBD2. Trimming cost V 0 bases and J 0 bases; bases outside gene matches: 4. The CDR3 loop spans 18 amino acids. Germline values: CDR1 ENHRY, CDR2 SYGVKD.

This chain joins TRBV28 and TRBJ2-5; D is unresolved. The germline gives CDR1 MDHEN, CDR2 SYDVKM. The germline V and J ends were trimmed by 4 bases and 5 bases, with 8 bases remaining between them. The CDR3 runs to 12 residues. The CDR3 DNA is TGTGCCAGCAGTTCCGGTACGGAGACCCAGTACTTC. Amino acids: CASSSGTETQYF.

The V gene is TRBV5-1, the J gene TRBJ2-7, with 9 bases that match TRBD1. This CDR3 region has 13 residues. From germline, CDR1 is SGHRS and CDR2 YFSETQ. The trim removed 3 bases at V and 5 bases at J, leaving 3 bases unmatched. CDR3 nucleotides: TGCGCCAGCAGCTCAGGACAGGGGAACGAGCAGTACTTC. It is translated as CASSSGQGNEQYF.

This chain uses TRBV21-1 with TRBJ2-1; TRBD2 is the table's D call, not checked against the DNA. TRBV21-1 is shown as a pseudogene. CDR3 size: 18 residues. As DNA, the CDR3 is TGTGCCAGCAGTGAAAGAAATGGACTAGCGGGACGCTCCAATGAGCAGTTCTTC. It codes for CASSERNGLAGRSNEQFF.